A single sample is the source of the 26 T cell receptor beta chains below, sequenced in a study of shared clonotypes between healthy human individuals. The data were produced by immunoSEQ multiplex PCR, yet TCRdb's version contains in-frame clones alone and is incomplete. The sample carries a few hundred thousand clones, around three quarters recorded once. The sequenced material came from PBMCs. The source is a middle-aged woman in good health. Some clones in this sample may be carry-over from other donors' samples.

The gene calls are TRBV14 and TRBJ2-7; D is uncertain. CDR1 is SGHDN and CDR2 is FVKESK in the germline V gene. This CDR3 has 18 residues. V was pared by 0 bases and J by 2 bases, with 20 bases between. Here the CDR3 DNA reads TGTGCCAGCAGCCAAGATACCTCGCTGCCCGAGCGACCCTACGAGCAGTACTTC. Its protein is CASSQDTSLPERPYEQYF.

The chain is built from TRBV5-1 and TRBJ2-7; TRBD1 might be the D (7 bases). Germline V CDR1 and CDR2: SGHRS, YFSETQ. This CDR3 region has 16 residues. V was trimmed by 0 bases and J by 5 bases, leaving 18 bases between them. The CDR3 here is CASSLAGRRGLNEQYF. The CDR3 nucleotides read TGCGCCAGCAGCTTGGCCGGGAGAAGGGGGCTGAACGAGCAGTACTTC. Using reference TRBV5-1 and TRBJ2-7 for the parts outside the CDR3, the full variable domain is KAGVTQTPRYLIKTRGQQVTLSCSPISGHRSVSWYQQTPGQGLQFLFEYFSETQRNKGNFPGRFSGRQFSNSRSEMNVSTLELGDSALYLCASSLAGRRGLNEQYFGPGTRLTVT.

The chain is built from TRBV2 and TRBJ2-7; 10 bases map to TRBD2. Germline values: CDR1 SNHLY, CDR2 FYNNEI. With V trimmed by 5 bases and J by 0 bases, 7 bases remained unmatched. The CDR3 has 16 residues. CDR3 loop: CASSMTSGFSSYEQYF. The CDR3 coding sequence is TGTGCCAGCAGTATGACTAGCGGGTTTAGCTCCTACGAGCAGTACTTC.

This chain links TRBV7-9 with TRBJ2-7; 8 bases match TRBD1. The CDR3 runs 14 residues. Unmatched junction bases numbered 6, after V lost 5 bases and J lost 3 bases. The V gene's germline CDR1 is SEHNR and CDR2 FQNEAQ (reference sequence). The CDR3 DNA is TGTGCCAGCAGCCCCCGACAGGGGTTCTACGAGCAGTACTTC. Translated, it gives CASSPRQGFYEQYF. Supplemented by reference TRBV7-9 and TRBJ2-7, the full variable domain reads DTGVSQNPRHKITKRGQNVTFRCDPISEHNRLYWYRQTLGQGPEFLTYFQNEAQLEKSRLLSDRFSAERPKGSFSTLEIQRTEQGDSAMYLCASSPRQGFYEQYFGPGTRLTVT.

This chain connects TRBV27 to TRBJ1-6; D remains unclear. This CDR3 has 13 residues. V lost 2 bases, J lost 7 bases, and 6 bases lay in between. Germline assignment: CDR1 MNHEY and CDR2 SMNVEV (reference sequence). CDR3 coding DNA: TGTGCCAGCAGTTTAAGCGGGAATTCACCCCTCCACTTT. Translation gives CASSLSGNSPLHF.

Notes on this clone: A clone one base away is much larger, so this may be a read error. The genes are TRBV28 and TRBJ2-7; D gene unclear. Germline V gives CDR1 MDHEN, CDR2 SYDVKM. CDR3 size: 11 residues. V was shortened by 3 bases and J by 3 bases, with 3 bases between the two germline ends. The CDR3 bases are TGTGCCAGCAGTTTTTACTACGAGCAGTACTTC. Protein product: CASSFYYEQYF. Full variable domain (outside the CDR3, taken from reference TRBV28 and TRBJ2-7): DVKVTQSSRYLVKRTGEKVFLECVQDMDHENMFWYRQDPGLGLRLIYFSYDVKMKEKGDIPEGYSVSREKKERFSLILESASTNQTSMYLCASSFYYEQYFGPGTRLTVT.

The table lists this clone with many counts. This same CDR3 is encoded by further DNA sequences in the sample. The chain uses TRBV7-9 and TRBJ2-2; D unresolved. Germline V CDR1 and CDR2: SEHNR, FQNEAQ (reference sequence). The ends were cut back, 7 bases at V and 0 bases at J, with 9 bases in the middle. The CDR3 is 14 amino acids. In DNA, the CDR3 is TGTGCCAGCACCCCCATGGCGAACACCGGGGAGCTGTTTTTT. Its translation is CASTPMANTGELFF.

The J gene is TRBJ2-7, the V gene TRBV19; tentative D call: TRBD1 (5 bases). Trimming removed 0 bases from V and 5 bases from J, with 8 bases in between. The CDR3 length is 13 residues. The V gene's germline CDR1 is LNHDA and CDR2 SQIVND (reference sequence). The chain's CDR3 is CASSIDREHEQYF. The CDR3 nucleotides are TGTGCCAGTAGTATAGACAGGGAACACGAGCAGTACTTC.

The chain carries TRBV25-1 and TRBJ2-3, with TRBD2 matching over 7 bases. The germline V gene encodes CDR1 MGHDK and CDR2 SYGVNS. V gave up 7 bases and J gave up 4 bases; unmatched junction bases: 5. The CDR3 runs to 13 residues. DNA of the CDR3: TGTGCCAGCACGAGGGCGGGGGCAGATACGCAGTATTTT. Translating gives CASTRAGADTQYF.

Details on this clone: In the same sample, other DNA sequences code for this CDR3. V and J are TRBV7-6 and TRBJ2-5; a weak D match, TRBD2 (7 bases). This CDR3 spans 16 amino acids. V was clipped by 3 bases and J by 4 bases, with 18 bases between them. Per the germline V gene, CDR1 is SGHVS and CDR2 is FNYEAQ. CDR3 protein: CASSLRGGGEGETQYF. The CDR3 DNA reads TGTGCCAGCAGCTTGAGAGGCGGGGGCGAAGGAGAGACCCAGTACTTC.

In regard to this clone: Mismatch with germline at one junction end may stem from a read error. This sequence joins TRBV28 and TRBJ2-1; 15 nucleotides agree with TRBD2. The germline gives CDR1 MDHEN, CDR2 SYDVKM. CDR3 length: 13 residues. The DNA of the CDR3 is TGTGCCTCCGGGACTAGCGGGAGGAATGGGCAGTTCTTC. As protein: CASGTSGRNGQFF.

The rearrangement joins TRBV2 to TRBJ2-3; no firm D call. Trimming removed 7 bases from V and 0 bases from J, with 8 bases in between. Germline CDR1 and CDR2: SNHLY and FYNNEI. The CDR3 totals 13 residues. The CDR3 DNA follows: TGTGCCAGCATCCTCGAGAGCACAGATACGCAGTATTTT. It specifies CASILESTDTQYF.

The chain links TRBV28 to TRBJ1-2, with 9 nucleotides matching TRBD1. Germline values: CDR1 MDHEN, CDR2 SYDVKM. After removal of 5 bases from V and 5 bases from J, the junction contained 6 bases not matched to a gene. The CDR3 consists of 14 residues. The CDR3 here is CASSEYRGLYGYTF. CDR3 DNA sequence: TGTGCCAGCAGTGAATACAGGGGGCTGTATGGCTACACCTTC.

V and J are TRBV7-3 and TRBJ1-1; no definite D call. CDR1 and CDR2 (germline): SGHTA, FQGTGA. V was clipped by 5 bases and J by 0 bases, with 16 bases between them. This CDR3 contains 16 residues. CDR3 sequence reads: CASSLHGPGLNTEAFF. The CDR3, as DNA: TGTGCCAGCAGCCTTCACGGCCCCGGGTTGAACACTGAAGCTTTCTTT.

The V call is TRBV28, the J call TRBJ2-2, with 10 bases lining up with TRBD2. Per the germline V gene, CDR1 is MDHEN and CDR2 is SYDVKM. V gave up 5 bases and J gave up 4 bases; unmatched junction bases: 7. This CDR3 spans 16 amino acids. CDR3 residues: CASSSGRASGTGELFF. Here the CDR3 DNA reads TGTGCCAGCAGTAGCGGGAGGGCGTCGGGCACCGGGGAGCTGTTTTTT.

The CDR3 protein is CAWRLFGTANYGYTF. CDR3 sequence (DNA): TGTGCCTGGAGACTCTTCGGGACAGCTAACTATGGCTACACCTTC. The rearrangement uses TRBV30 and TRBJ1-2; TRBD1 aligns across 7 bases. The J segment lost 0 bases and the V segment lost 3 bases, leaving 7 bases of the junction unmatched. This CDR3 has 15 amino acids. Germline CDR1 is GTSNPN and CDR2 is SVGIG (reference sequence).

The V and J genes are TRBV29-1 and TRBJ2-5; perhaps TRBD1 as D (6 bases). This CDR3 has 16 residues. The germline V gene encodes CDR1 SQVTM and CDR2 ANQGSEA. The V and J ends lost 2 bases and 4 bases respectively, with 20 bases between them. CDR3 loop: CSVESSRAGVGETQYF. CDR3 sequence (DNA): TGCAGCGTTGAATCGAGTCGGGCAGGGGTGGGAGAGACCCAGTACTTC.

J is TRBJ2-6 and V is TRBV2; D might be TRBD2 (5 bases). V was shortened by 4 bases and J by 1 base, with 8 bases between the two germline ends. CDR1 SNHLY and CDR2 FYNNEI come from the germline V gene. CDR3 length: 15 amino acids. The CDR3 loop reads CASSAEVSGANVLTF. Written as DNA, the CDR3 is TGTGCCAGCAGTGCGGAGGTGTCTGGGGCCAACGTCCTGACTTTC.

This clone was seen once. The rearrangement links TRBV14 to TRBJ2-2; D gene unclear. V was clipped by 10 bases and J by 5 bases, with 17 bases between them. Per germline, CDR1 SGHDN and CDR2 FVKESK. This CDR3 has 14 amino acids. The DNA of the CDR3 is TGTGCCACCTCAGTTAATGTCCTGACCGGGGAGCTGTTTTTT. Its translation: CATSVNVLTGELFF.

This chain uses TRBV2 with TRBJ2-7; possibly TRBD1 for D (6 bases). This CDR3 is built from 13 residues. Germline V gene sequence: CDR1 SNHLY, CDR2 FYNNEI. V dropped 6 bases and J dropped 3 bases, with 12 bases sitting between them. DNA for the CDR3: TGTGCCAGCAGGCCGGGACAAAACTACGAGCAGTACTTC. Protein sequence: CASRPGQNYEQYF.

This clone was detected only once. A much bigger clone sits one base away, suggesting this may be a read error. The sample has other DNA sequences that encode this CDR3 too. The chain carries TRBV30 and TRBJ2-5; 8 nucleotides agree with TRBD2. Germline CDR1 reads GTSNPN; CDR2 reads SVGIG (reference sequence). This CDR3 is built from 13 residues. The CDR3 nucleotides are TGCGCCTGGAGCGGGGGCAGGGAAGAGACCCAGTACTTC. Translated, it gives CAWSGGREETQYF.

The rearrangement links TRBV5-1 to TRBJ2-1, with 9 positions matching TRBD2. Losses at the gene ends were 3 bases for V and 10 bases for J; bases not matched to a gene: 11. The CDR3 is 15 residues long. The V gene's germline CDR1 is SGHRS and CDR2 YFSETQ. The CDR3 loop reads CASSSGGLAGYEQFF. The CDR3 DNA follows: TGCGCCAGCAGCTCCGGAGGGCTAGCGGGATACGAGCAGTTCTTC.

The chain employs TRBV29-1 and TRBJ1-1, with D uncertain. The germline V and J ends were trimmed by 4 bases and 6 bases, with 15 bases remaining between them. CDR1 is SQVTM and CDR2 is ANQGSEA in the germline V gene. This CDR3 region has 13 residues. The CDR3 loop reads CSVVSRQAAEAFF. The CDR3, as DNA: TGCAGCGTTGTCTCCCGGCAGGCCGCTGAAGCTTTCTTT.

This chain uses TRBV6-6 with TRBJ2-1, with a tentative D call TRBD2 (6 bases). The CDR3 totals 13 residues. Germline V gene lookup returns CDR1 MNHNY and CDR2 SVGAGI (reference sequence). V lost 4 bases to trimming and J lost 5 bases, with 9 bases between them. This chain's CDR3 is CASSSPGDNEQFF. The DNA for the CDR3 is TGTGCCAGCAGTTCACCGGGGGACAATGAGCAGTTCTTC.

This rearrangement joins TRBV25-1 to TRBJ1-5, with TRBD1 as a possible D gene (6 bases). Trimming removed 1 base from V and 6 bases from J, with 10 bases in between. Germline loops: CDR1 MGHDK, CDR2 SYGVNS. There are 14 residues in the CDR3. The DNA of the CDR3 is TGTGCCAGCAGTGAATGGGGGCAGGCTCAGCCCCAGCATTTT. Translation gives CASSEWGQAQPQHF.

The rearrangement links TRBV6-5 to TRBJ2-7; TRBD1 matches at 9 bases. The ends lost 5 bases at V and 4 bases at J; junction bases unmatched: 9. CDR1 and CDR2 (germline): MNHEY, SVGAGI. The CDR3 totals 15 residues. CDR3 protein: CASSTPGQGVYEQYF. DNA of the CDR3: TGTGCCAGCAGTACTCCGGGACAGGGTGTTTACGAGCAGTACTTC.